A selection of T cell receptor beta chains follows, all from one sample in a study of T cells after yellow fever vaccination. TCRdb re-called the 5' RACE reads through MiXCR, storing one row per CDR3 protein. The sample has 550,000 to 750,000 distinct CDR3 sequences, around an eighth seen once; the top ten hold roughly 13%. The source material was PBMCs, sampled on the day of the yellow fever booster vaccination. Receptor source: a man aged 30 to 45 who received the YFV17D yellow fever vaccine. The CDR3 runs from the conserved cysteine through the conserved F or W. D genes are given only for firm matches. For some rows the clone size is stated as once, few or many, or as a class when expanded; others skip it.

D gene: .
clone size: few
J gene: TRBJ1-4
V gene: TRBV12-3/TRBV12-4
CDR3 DNA: TGTGCCAGCAGTCCGACGGGTCCTTCTGAAAAACTGTTTTTT
CDR3 protein: CASSPTGPSEKLFF

D gene: .
clone size: .
J gene: TRBJ2-1
V gene: TRBV25-1
CDR3 DNA: TGTGCCAGCAGTGAATATCAGGGGAACAATGAGCAGTTCTTC
CDR3 protein: CASSEYQGNNEQFF

D gene: TRBD2
clone size: few
J gene: TRBJ2-5
V gene: TRBV20-1
CDR3 DNA: TGCAGTGCTAACCCGGGACTAGCGGGAGGGCTTGAGACCCAGTACTTC
CDR3 protein: CSANPGLAGGLETQYF

D gene: TRBD1
clone size: few
J gene: TRBJ2-7
V gene: TRBV20-1
CDR3 DNA: TGCAGTGCTAGAGATGTGGGACAGGGGTTTTATGAGCAGTACTTC
CDR3 protein: CSARDVGQGFYEQYF

D gene: .
clone size: .
J gene: TRBJ1-1
V gene: TRBV6-1
CDR3 DNA: TGTGCCAGCTCCCCCGGGTGGGCGAACACTGAAGCTTTCTTT
CDR3 protein: CASSPGWANTEAFF

D gene: TRBD2
clone size: many
J gene: TRBJ2-5
V gene: TRBV6-5
CDR3 DNA: TGTGCCAGCAGTACGGGACTAGCGGGGGCGAAGGTGACCCAGTACTTC
CDR3 protein: CASSTGLAGAKVTQYF

D gene: .
clone size: .
J gene: TRBJ2-3
V gene: TRBV7-2
CDR3 DNA: TGTGCCAGCAGCTTAAACGGGCCAGGGGTCACAGATACGCAGTATTTT
CDR3 protein: CASSLNGPGVTDTQYF

D gene: .
clone size: few
J gene: TRBJ1-1
V gene: TRBV3-1
CDR3 DNA: TGTGCCAGCAGCCAGGGGGACGGTCGGAACACTGAAGCTTTCTTT
CDR3 protein: CASSQGDGRNTEAFF

D gene: TRBD2
clone size: .
J gene: TRBJ2-1
V gene: TRBV3-1
CDR3 DNA: TGTGCCAGCAGCCAAGAGGTTAGCGGGAGTCCGAACAATGAGCAGTTCTTC
CDR3 protein: CASSQEVSGSPNNEQFF

D gene: TRBD2
clone size: few
J gene: TRBJ2-3
V gene: TRBV10-2
CDR3 DNA: TGCGCCAGCATGATGACTAGCGGGAGTGTGACAGATACGCAGTATTTT
CDR3 protein: CASMMTSGSVTDTQYF

D gene: TRBD2
clone size: .
J gene: TRBJ2-7
V gene: TRBV5-1
CDR3 DNA: TGCGCCAGCAGCTTGGCAGCGGGAGTCCTCGAGCAGTACTTC
CDR3 protein: CASSLAAGVLEQYF

D gene: TRBD1
clone size: few
J gene: TRBJ2-2
V gene: TRBV6-1
CDR3 DNA: TGTGCCAGCAGTACCAGACAGGGGGCGAGGAACACCGGGGAGCTGTTTTTT
CDR3 protein: CASSTRQGARNTGELFF

D gene: TRBD1
clone size: .
J gene: TRBJ1-4
V gene: TRBV12-3/TRBV12-4
CDR3 DNA: TGTGCCAGCACCCGGACAGGGGGAGCGGAAAAACTGTTTTTT
CDR3 protein: CASTRTGGAEKLFF

D gene: TRBD2
clone size: .
J gene: TRBJ2-1
V gene: TRBV5-1
CDR3 DNA: TGCGCCAGCAGCTCGGGACTAGCGGCCTACAATGAGCAGTTCTTC
CDR3 protein: CASSSGLAAYNEQFF

D gene: TRBD1
clone size: few
J gene: TRBJ2-6
V gene: TRBV12-3/TRBV12-4
CDR3 DNA: TGTGCCAGCAGTCCGGGACAGGGGTATCCTGGGGCCAACGTCCTGACTTTC
CDR3 protein: CASSPGQGYPGANVLTF

D gene: .
clone size: .
J gene: TRBJ2-4
V gene: TRBV9
CDR3 DNA: TGTGCCAGCAGCGTAGGCTCAACAGAAAACATTCAGTACTTC
CDR3 protein: CASSVGSTENIQYF

D gene: TRBD1
clone size: few
J gene: TRBJ2-7
V gene: TRBV5-1
CDR3 DNA: TGCGCCAGCAGCCAGGACAGGATTACCTACGAGCAGTACTTC
CDR3 protein: CASSQDRITYEQYF

D gene: .
clone size: few
J gene: TRBJ1-6
V gene: TRBV6-5
CDR3 DNA: TGTGCCAGCAGTTACTCGATGCGGGATTCACCCCTCCACTTT
CDR3 protein: CASSYSMRDSPLHF

D gene: TRBD2
clone size: few
J gene: TRBJ2-7
V gene: TRBV20-1
CDR3 DNA: TGCAGTGCTGAAGGCGGGAGCTCCTACGAGCAGTACTTC
CDR3 protein: CSAEGGSSYEQYF

D gene: TRBD2
clone size: many
J gene: TRBJ2-1
V gene: TRBV11-3
CDR3 DNA: TGTGCCAGCAGCTTAGGAGGTTTTTCCGACAACCGGACTAGCGGGAGGGCCACTGAGCAGTTCTTC
CDR3 protein: CASSLGGFSDNRTSGRATEQFF

D gene: .
clone size: .
J gene: TRBJ2-7
V gene: TRBV4-3
CDR3 DNA: TGCGCCAGCAGCCAAGCGGGGCAACGAATCTACGAGCAGTACTTC
CDR3 protein: CASSQAGQRIYEQYF

D gene: TRBD1
clone size: once
J gene: TRBJ1-6
V gene: TRBV7-3
CDR3 DNA: TGTGCCAGCAGCCGTCGACCGGGACAGGGTTCACCCCTCCACTTT
CDR3 protein: CASSRRPGQGSPLHF

D gene: TRBD2
clone size: .
J gene: TRBJ2-1
V gene: TRBV28
CDR3 DNA: TGTGCCAGCAGCCTATCCCTGACTAGCGGGAGTTTAAATGAGCAGTTCTTC
CDR3 protein: CASSLSLTSGSLNEQFF

D gene: TRBD1
clone size: few
J gene: TRBJ2-7
V gene: TRBV6-2/TRBV6-3
CDR3 DNA: TGTGCCAGCACCCTGGACAGGAGAACCTACGAGCAGTACTTC
CDR3 protein: CASTLDRRTYEQYF

D gene: TRBD2
clone size: once
J gene: TRBJ2-7
V gene: TRBV19
CDR3 DNA: TGTGCCAGTAGTGCCGGGACTAGCGCTGAGCAGTACTTC
CDR3 protein: CASSAGTSAEQYF

D gene: TRBD2
clone size: few
J gene: TRBJ2-7
V gene: TRBV19
CDR3 DNA: TGTGCCAGTAGTATGGGACTAGCGGCTTACAGCTCCTACGAGCAGTACTTC
CDR3 protein: CASSMGLAAYSSYEQYF

D gene: .
clone size: .
J gene: TRBJ2-7
V gene: TRBV7-2
CDR3 DNA: TGTGCCTCCAATGTTCGGCAGGGACCCTACGAGCAGTACTTC
CDR3 protein: CASNVRQGPYEQYF

D gene: .
clone size: few
J gene: TRBJ2-3
V gene: TRBV14
CDR3 DNA: TGTGCCAGCAGCCAGCCCCGAGTCGGCTATGATACGCAGTATTTT
CDR3 protein: CASSQPRVGYDTQYF

D gene: .
clone size: .
J gene: TRBJ2-7
V gene: TRBV12-3/TRBV12-4
CDR3 DNA: TGTGCCAGCAGTTTTAACGGGGCTTACGAGCAGTACTTC
CDR3 protein: CASSFNGAYEQYF

D gene: .
clone size: .
J gene: TRBJ2-1
V gene: TRBV5-1
CDR3 DNA: TGCGCCAGCCTCCGGGACGGGTACAATGAGCAGTTCTTC
CDR3 protein: CASLRDGYNEQFF

D gene: TRBD2
clone size: once
J gene: TRBJ2-5
V gene: TRBV6-1
CDR3 DNA: TGTGCCAGCACCGCCCGGACTAGCGGGGACGAGTACCAAGAGACCCAGTACTTC
CDR3 protein: CASTARTSGDEYQETQYF

D gene: .
clone size: few
J gene: TRBJ2-7
V gene: TRBV16
CDR3 DNA: TGTGCCAGCAGCCACTTAAGTAGCGGCTACGAGCAGTACTTC
CDR3 protein: CASSHLSSGYEQYF

D gene: .
clone size: .
J gene: TRBJ2-4
V gene: TRBV30
CDR3 DNA: TGTGCCTGGAGGGCCGGGTCCAAAAACATTCAGTACTTC
CDR3 protein: CAWRAGSKNIQYF

D gene: TRBD2
clone size: .
J gene: TRBJ2-1
V gene: TRBV7-2
CDR3 DNA: TGTGCCAGCAGCTTAGTTACGGGACTAGCTCACTGGGAGCAGTTCTTC
CDR3 protein: CASSLVTGLAHWEQFF

D gene: .
clone size: .
J gene: TRBJ2-3
V gene: TRBV20-1
CDR3 DNA: TGCAGTGCTAGGTTGGGGGCTGGCGCAGATACGCAGTATTTT
CDR3 protein: CSARLGAGADTQYF

D gene: .
clone size: .
J gene: TRBJ2-5
V gene: TRBV20-1
CDR3 DNA: TGCAGTGCTAGAGAGCCCGGGACGGGGTATGAGACCCAGTACTTC
CDR3 protein: CSAREPGTGYETQYF

D gene: TRBD2
clone size: few
J gene: TRBJ2-2
V gene: TRBV2
CDR3 DNA: TGTGCCAGCAGTGACGGGACTAGCCCCGGGGAGCTGTTTTTT
CDR3 protein: CASSDGTSPGELFF